Included here is one TCR beta chain sequence, with context. This clonotype occurred a few times. Its antigen is unknown. It has no much larger one-base neighbor in the sample; base qualities were not kept. Ficoll-Paque density gradient centrifugation was used to isolate PBMCs. The sequencing machine was an Illumina NovaSeq 6000. TCRalpha and TCRbeta cDNA libraries were constructed by 5'RACE with constant-segment primers, with sample barcodes and unique molecular identifiers being introduced. Trizol reagent was used to extract RNA from every sample. Library amplification was performed in two PCR steps, and a second sample barcode and Illumina TruSeq adapters were introduced in the second step. Sequencing of libraries was performed on an Illumina NovaSeq with 2 x 150 bp paired-end reads. Regarding the original processing steps: Reads were demultiplexed and collapsed into UMI-guided consensus sequences with migec v1.2.7. Using mixcr v2.1.11, UMI consensuses were aligned to TRA and TRB V and J templates and then assembled into clonotypes. A clonotype was counted as expanded or contracted only if both edgeR and NoisET called the change significant, with noise models trained on biological replicates. For edgeR calls, the cutoffs were a false discovery rate-adjusted p below 0.01 and a log2 fold-change threshold of 1. As an exploratory analysis of dynamics, PCA with hierarchical clustering was applied to max-normalized trajectories of the 1000 most abundant clonotypes. The CD4 or CD8 phenotype of responding clones was assigned using the separately sequenced CD4+ and CD8+ repertoires. Starting from the raw public reads, TCRdb applied fastp trimming at Q25, assembled clones with MiXCR and retained in-frame beta chains. Identical CDR3 proteins give one entry, which carries the most common genes and DNA. The V and J calls and clone size come from TCRdb's table, not from the authors' own analysis. Recorded for this sample are 540,000 or so distinct CDR3 sequences; about a fifth of them occurred a single time. About 12% of the sample comes from the top ten.

This sample is part of a study of T-cell memory formation after mild COVID-19 (dated by TCRdb to the early 2020s). About the study as a whole: TCR sequence clusters from the two donors were found to be largely donor specific. Two young, previously healthy adult volunteers made up the cohort, one male and one female. Longitudinal TCRalpha and TCRbeta repertoire sequencing tracked T-cell clones expanding and contracting after mild COVID-19 in a couple of donors. On the study overall, not on this receptor specifically: Some responding clones were detected in pre-infection memory, which suggested that pre-existing cross-reactive memory T cells had joined the SARS-CoV-2 response. Contracting CD4+ clones were located mainly in the CM and EM memory subsets, whereas CD8+ clones were found to be enriched in EMRA. Clones contracting from day 15 to 85 had balanced CD4/CD8 phenotypes, while a second wave expanding from day 15 to 37 was biased towards CD4+. Only two mild cases were covered in the study, and larger cohorts including severe cases with pre-infection samples were considered necessary. SARS-CoV-2 specificity was not confirmed for the second-wave clones peaking on day 37.

At the junction V is shortened by 0 bases and J by 6 bases, with 7 bases in between. The CDR3 sequence holds 14 residues, the cysteine and phenylalanine included. Only the CDR3 part of the read is kept: 42 bases, read in frame from the first base. Per the germline V gene, KGHDR is the CDR1 and SFDVKD is the CDR2. Sequencing was performed on PBMCs or a T cell subset sorted from them (not recorded which). Here the chain combines TRBV24-1 and TRBJ2-2, with no confident D gene call. The TCR comes from an adult woman who had mild COVID-19 (a few samples of this study predate the infection). The sample titles of this study are shuffled in the database, so cell type and time point are left out; the donor was told from shared clones. The CDR3 amino acid sequence is: CATSDLSMAGELFF. The nucleotide sequence is TGTGCCACCAGTGATTTGTCTATGGCCGGGGAGCTGTTTTTT.